Below, 23 T cell receptor beta chains from the same sample are listed, as sequenced in a study of identical twins. One entry per CDR3 protein results from TCRdb running MiXCR on the 5' RACE reads. The sample holds around 690,000 distinct CDR3 sequences; 20% to 25% are singletons and the top ten take over 4%. This same sample was also taken into another study, of T cells expressing NK-cell markers.

The specimen sequenced was PBMCs. Source of these receptors: a woman between 18 and 30 years old in good health.

Written as DNA, the CDR3 is TGTGCCAGCAGCCAAGCCGACAGGGAGGGCAAAAACATTCAGTACTTC. It yields the protein CASSQADREGKNIQYF. The chain carries TRBV4-2 and TRBJ2-4; D possibly matches TRBD1 or TRBD2 (7 bases each). V was shortened by 1 base and J by 3 bases, with 13 bases between the two germline ends. From germline, CDR1 is LGHNA and CDR2 YNFKEQ. The CDR3 is 16 residues long.

The chain joins TRBV5-1 to TRBJ2-5, with D possibly matching TRBD1 (5 bases). The V gene lost 0 bases and the J gene lost 2 bases, with 11 bases spanning the gap. This CDR3 has 15 residues. Per the germline V gene, CDR1 is SGHRS and CDR2 is YFSETQ. For the CDR3, the DNA is TGCGCCAGCAGCTTGGGACAGCCAGTTCAAGAGACCCAGTACTTC. Translation: CASSLGQPVQETQYF.

Worth noting for this clonotype: The junction departs from the called germline gene at one end, perhaps through a read error. This chain uses TRBV29-1 with TRBJ1-2; no firm D call. The germline V gene has CDR1 SQVTM and CDR2 ANQGSEA. This CDR3 is 11 amino acids long. The CDR3 sequence is CSVARHEEALF. For the CDR3, the DNA is TGCAGCGTGGCGAGACATGAAGAGGCGCTTTTC. The variable domain in full, completed from reference TRBV29-1 and TRBJ1-2, reads SAVISQKPSRDICQRGTSLTIQCQVDSQVTMMFWYRQQPGQSLTLIATANQGSEATYESGFVIDKFPISRPNLTFSTLTVSNMSPEDSSIYLCSVARHEEALFGSGTRLTVV.

This clonotype was counted between two and nine times. The V and J genes are TRBV20-1 and TRBJ1-1; D unclear. There are 12 residues in the CDR3. Trimming stripped 5 bases from V and 2 bases from J, with 9 bases between. CDR1 and CDR2 (germline): DFQATT, SNEGSKA (reference sequence). Here the CDR3 reads CSASSPNTEAFF. The CDR3, as DNA: TGCAGTGCTTCAAGTCCAAACACTGAAGCTTTCTTT.

V and J are TRBV20-1 and TRBJ2-1, with D possibly TRBD2 on 6 matching bases. The CDR3 length is 15 residues. Trimming took off 4 bases at V and 2 bases at J, with 15 bases between the two ends. CDR1 DFQATT and CDR2 SNEGSKA come from the germline V gene (reference sequence). CDR3 coding DNA: TGCAGTGCTATTTCGGGACTTGGGGCCTACAATGAGCAGTTCTTC. It specifies CSAISGLGAYNEQFF.

V gene TRBV14 combines with J gene TRBJ2-1; 9 bases map to TRBD2. V dropped 2 bases and J dropped 0; count of bases not matched to a gene: 11. The CDR3 contains 19 residues. The V gene's germline CDR1 is SGHDN and CDR2 FVKESK. This CDR3 reads CASSQSISGSRSSYNEQFF. CDR3 DNA: TGTGCCAGCAGCCAATCTATTAGCGGGAGCCGAAGCTCCTACAATGAGCAGTTCTTC.

The CDR3 coding sequence is TGCGCCAGCAATGACATTACAGGGTATGCTGAAGCTTTCTTT. Translating it yields CASNDITGYAEAFF. This chain uses TRBV5-1 with TRBJ1-1, with a tentative D call TRBD1 (6 bases). The ends were cut back, 6 bases at V and 6 bases at J, with 18 bases in the middle. From germline, CDR1 is SGHRS and CDR2 YFSETQ. CDR3 size: 14 residues.

This clonotype appeared many times. This chain uses TRBV20-1 with TRBJ2-7; D call uncertain. The CDR3 sequence is 13 residues long. From germline, CDR1 is DFQATT and CDR2 SNEGSKA (reference sequence). The V end lost 5 bases, the J end lost 2 bases, and 13 bases lay between the germline ends. The DNA for the CDR3 is TGCAGTGCTGTTATTCCGATACCCTACGAGCAGTACTTC. This codes for CSAVIPIPYEQYF.

This chain uses TRBV6-5 with TRBJ1-4; D is unclear. V was cut by 0 bases and J by 5 bases, with 10 bases left in between. The CDR3 loop spans 15 amino acids. Germline CDR1 reads MNHEY; CDR2 reads SVGAGI. The CDR3 DNA reads TGTGCCAGCAGTTACTCTGGGCAGGTCAATGAAAAACTGTTTTTT. Encoded protein: CASSYSGQVNEKLFF.

This clonotype appeared a few times. As DNA, the CDR3 is TGTGCCAGCCGCCTCCCCTCGGGACAGCAAGAGACCCAGTACTTC. Amino acids: CASRLPSGQQETQYF. This sequence joins TRBV28 and TRBJ2-5, with 7 bases aligning to TRBD1. From germline, CDR1 is MDHEN and CDR2 SYDVKM. This CDR3 is built from 15 residues. V lost 8 bases to trimming and J lost 2 bases; unmatched junction nucleotides: 11.

The CDR3 reads CSAGTGESEQYF. CDR3 DNA: TGCAGTGCTGGGACGGGTGAGTCCGAGCAGTACTTC. The V call is TRBV20-1, the J call TRBJ2-7; TRBD1 or TRBD2 may be the D gene (5 bases each). V dropped 5 bases and J dropped 6 bases, with 14 bases sitting between them. Germline CDR1 and CDR2: DFQATT and SNEGSKA (reference sequence). The CDR3 consists of 12 residues.

This clonotype was picked up a small number of times. The rearrangement joins TRBV13 to TRBJ2-5; weak D call: TRBD2 (5 bases). Germline-derived CDR1 and CDR2 are PRHDT and FYEKMQ (reference sequence). V was clipped by 2 bases and J by 3 bases, with 10 bases between them. The CDR3 sequence is 14 residues long. CDR3 nucleotide sequence: TGTGCCAGCAGCTTATTGACCGGGGAAGAGACCCAGTACTTC. Translated: CASSLLTGEETQYF.

This clonotype was counted many times. The chain employs TRBV28 and TRBJ1-2; 10 bases map to TRBD1. CDR1 is MDHEN and CDR2 is SYDVKM in the germline V gene. The CDR3 extends over 17 amino acids. Trimming took 5 bases from V and 2 from J; bases not matched to a gene: 11. The CDR3 protein is CASSASKGQGRNYGYTF. Here the CDR3 DNA reads TGTGCCAGCAGTGCGTCAAAGGGACAGGGGAGGAACTATGGCTACACCTTC.

Here the CDR3 reads CASTEPPGLAGGPRGEQFF. CDR3 sequence (DNA): TGTGCCAGCACCGAGCCCCCGGGACTAGCGGGGGGCCCACGGGGTGAGCAGTTCTTC. The chain carries TRBV6-1 and TRBJ2-1; TRBD2 matches at 15 bases. With 7 bases clipped from V and 9 bases from J, the junction kept 19 bases outside the gene matches. The CDR3 covers 19 residues. From germline, CDR1 is MNHNS and CDR2 SASEGT.

This sequence joins TRBV10-3 and TRBJ2-1; 8 positions match TRBD2. Losses at the gene ends were 7 bases for V and 7 bases for J; bases not matched to a gene: 6. The CDR3 is made up of 13 amino acids. Germline V gene sequence: CDR1 ENHRY, CDR2 SYGVKD. CDR3 DNA: TGTGCCATCACCCGGGAGGGCCTAAATGAGCAGTTCTTC. Its translation: CAITREGLNEQFF.

This clonotype was seen a handful of times. The chain has TRBV29-1 and TRBJ2-1; 11 positions match TRBD2. Trimming took 6 bases from V and 6 from J; bases not matched to a gene: 13. The germline gives CDR1 SQVTM, CDR2 ANQGSEA. The CDR3 runs 16 residues. CDR3: CSVVNPSGRIGNEQFF. DNA for the CDR3: TGCAGCGTCGTCAATCCTAGCGGGAGGATCGGCAATGAGCAGTTCTTC.

The CDR3 region has the DNA TGCAGTGCTAGAGATCCAGCGAGTTCCTACGAGCAGTACTTC. It translates to CSARDPASSYEQYF. The chain uses TRBV20-1 and TRBJ2-7; D remains unclear. V lost 0 bases and J 1 base, leaving 10 bases between the germline ends. Germline V CDR1 and CDR2: DFQATT, SNEGSKA (reference sequence). This CDR3 spans 14 amino acids.

This clonotype was recorded a few times. V and J are TRBV4-3 and TRBJ2-7, with TRBD2 identical over 7 bases. CDR3 length equals 17 residues. Trimming cost V 0 bases and J 4 bases; bases outside gene matches: 12. Germline V gene lookup returns CDR1 LGHNA and CDR2 YSLEER. The CDR3 loop is CASSQDPRAGESYEQYF. CDR3 nucleotides: TGCGCCAGCAGCCAAGATCCTAGGGCGGGAGAATCGTACGAGCAGTACTTC.

The table lists this clonotype with a few counts. The chain has TRBV4-3 and TRBJ2-7, with D unclear. CDR3 size: 15 residues. V shed 0 bases and J shed 2 bases, with 11 bases lying between them. Per germline, CDR1 LGHNA and CDR2 YSLEER. The CDR3 region has the DNA TGCGCCAGCAGCCAAGATCGGCAGGTCACCTACGAGCAGTACTTC. Its translation: CASSQDRQVTYEQYF.

The chain combines TRBV20-1 with TRBJ2-3; D unclear. From germline, CDR1 is DFQATT and CDR2 SNEGSKA (reference sequence). The CDR3 is 12 residues long. V lost 4 bases and J lost 1, with 6 bases in between. CDR3 nucleotides: TGCAGTGCTAAGTTGCGCACAGATACGCAGTATTTT. Translated: CSAKLRTDTQYF.

This clonotype was seen more than once but under ten times. The rearrangement uses TRBV19 and TRBJ2-5, with D tentatively TRBD2 (6 bases). V gave up 2 bases and J gave up 5 bases, with 12 bases separating them. Per germline, CDR1 LNHDA and CDR2 SQIVND (reference sequence). The CDR3 is made up of 14 amino acids. This CDR3 reads CASSIRDGGETQYF. CDR3 sequence (DNA): TGTGCCAGTAGTATAAGGGACGGAGGGGAGACCCAGTACTTC.

This clonotype was recorded a few times. The chain uses TRBV4-1 and TRBJ2-5; TRBD1 might be the D (5 bases). Germline V gene data show CDR1 as MGHRA and CDR2 as YSYEKL. The CDR3 has 15 amino acids. Trimming left V 1 base short and J 4 bases short, with 13 bases between. CDR3 coding DNA: TGCGCCAGCAGCCAAGTTACAGTGGGGCGAGAGACCCAGTACTTC. Translated, it gives CASSQVTVGRETQYF.

The chain employs TRBV20-1 and TRBJ1-5; no definite D call. This CDR3 comprises 13 residues. Per germline, CDR1 DFQATT and CDR2 SNEGSKA (reference sequence). The V gene lost 3 bases and the J gene lost 1 base, with 7 bases spanning the gap. CDR3 sequence reads: CSARLHSNQPQHF. The CDR3 nucleotides are TGCAGTGCTAGGTTGCACAGCAATCAGCCCCAGCATTTT.